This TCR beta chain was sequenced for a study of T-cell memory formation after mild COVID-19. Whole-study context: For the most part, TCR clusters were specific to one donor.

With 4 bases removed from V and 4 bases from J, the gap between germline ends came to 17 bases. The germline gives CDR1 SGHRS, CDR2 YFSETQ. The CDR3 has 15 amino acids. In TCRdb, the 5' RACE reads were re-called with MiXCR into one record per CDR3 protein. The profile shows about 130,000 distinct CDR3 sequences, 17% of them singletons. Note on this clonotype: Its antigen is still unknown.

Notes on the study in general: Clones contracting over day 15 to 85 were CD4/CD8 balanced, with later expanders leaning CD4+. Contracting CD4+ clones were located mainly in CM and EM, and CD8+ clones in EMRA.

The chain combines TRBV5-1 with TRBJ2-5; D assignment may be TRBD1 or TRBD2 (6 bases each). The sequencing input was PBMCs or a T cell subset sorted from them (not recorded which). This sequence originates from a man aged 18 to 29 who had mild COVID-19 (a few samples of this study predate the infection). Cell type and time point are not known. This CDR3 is CASSLEGGFGETQYF. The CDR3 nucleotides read TGCGCCAGCAGCCTAGAGGGGGGCTTTGGAGAGACCCAGTACTTC. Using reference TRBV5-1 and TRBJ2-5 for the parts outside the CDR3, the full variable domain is KAGVTQTPRYLIKTRGQQVTLSCSPISGHRSVSWYQQTPGQGLQFLFEYFSETQRNKGNFPGRFSGRQFSNSRSEMNVSTLELGDSALYLCASSLEGGFGETQYFGPGTRLLVL.